The rows below give T cell receptor beta chains drawn from one sample of a study of T cell responses to AZD1222 COVID-19 vaccine. Repertoires were generated with immunoSEQ multiplex PCR, while TCRdb's copy carries only in-frame clones and drops some. The sample lists 90,000 to 150,000 clones, around 83% seen once, with about 3% in the top ten. The sequencing here drew on peripheral blood, taken 28 days after the second AZD1222 dose. The receptors stem from an adult who received the AZD1222 COVID-19 vaccine. The CDR3 runs from the conserved cysteine through the conserved F or W. D genes are given only for firm matches. A row's size may be missing; if present it is once, few, many or a size class.

size,D,J,V,CDR3,DNA
.,.,TRBJ1-3,TRBV7-2,CASQLGGGNTIYF,TGTGCCAGCCAACTAGGGGGAGGAAACACCATATATTTT
once,.,TRBJ1-2,TRBV7-9,CASSSGLNYGYYTF,TGTGCCAGCAGCTCCGGGCTTAACTATGGCTACTACACCTTC
.,.,TRBJ2-2,TRBV5-1,CASSFLGEVAGELFF,TGCGCCAGCAGCTTTTTGGGGGAAGTGGCCGGGGAGCTGTTTTTT
.,.,TRBJ1-2,TRBV15,CATRVARQGDHGYTF,TGTGCCACCCGAGTTGCACGGCAGGGAGACCATGGCTACACCTTC
.,.,TRBJ1-2,TRBV19,CASSIGQHYGYTF,TGTGCCAGTAGTATAGGTCAGCACTATGGCTACACCTTC
.,.,TRBJ1-2,TRBV6-2/TRBV6-3,CASSPGAYYGYTF,TGTGCCAGCAGCCCCGGGGCGTACTATGGCTACACCTTC
.,TRBD1,TRBJ1-2,TRBV27,CASSFLDRANYGYTF,TGTGCCAGCAGTTTCTTGGACAGGGCTAACTATGGCTACACCTTC
.,.,TRBJ1-3,TRBV29-1,CSVGAGTGNTIYF,TGCAGCGTTGGGGCAGGGACTGGAAACACCATATATTTT
.,.,TRBJ2-3,TRBV11-2,CASSLAGGYTDTQYF,TGTGCCAGCAGCTTAGCGGGGGGCTACACAGATACGCAGTATTTT
.,.,TRBJ1-3,TRBV18,CASSGNTIYF,TGTGCCAGCTCAGGAAACACCATATATTTT
.,TRBD1,TRBJ2-1,TRBV5-1,CASSLETGVDNEQFF,TGCGCCAGCAGCTTGGAGACAGGGGTTGACAATGAGCAGTTCTTC
.,.,TRBJ2-7,TRBV5-5,CASSLVGIGYEQYF,TGTGCCAGCAGCTTGGTAGGGATCGGGTACGAGCAGTACTTC
.,.,TRBJ2-3,TRBV5-1,CASSFGGITDTQYF,TGCGCCAGCAGCTTTGGAGGAATCACAGATACGCAGTATTTT
.,.,TRBJ2-7,TRBV9,CASSVARVAHEQYF,TGTGCCAGCAGCGTAGCGAGGGTAGCTCACGAGCAGTACTTC
.,TRBD2,TRBJ2-3,TRBV6-2/TRBV6-3,CASSKTSEADTQYF,TGTGCCAGCAGTAAGACTAGCGAGGCAGATACGCAGTATTTT
.,.,TRBJ2-5,TRBV10-2,CASSESMGPVSVTQYF,TGCGCCAGCAGTGAGTCGATGGGCCCCGTGAGTGTGACCCAGTACTTC
.,.,TRBJ2-5,TRBV5-1,CASSPEGEETQYF,TGCGCCAGCAGCCCCGAGGGGGAAGAGACCCAGTACTTC
.,.,TRBJ1-5,TRBV3-1/TRBV3-2,CASSRGSNQPQHF,TGTGCCAGCAGCCGGGGTAGCAATCAGCCCCAGCATTTT
.,.,TRBJ2-7,TRBV27,CASSLGLRGYEQYF,TGTGCCAGCAGTTTAGGTTTGAGGGGCTACGAGCAGTACTTC
.,.,TRBJ1-3,TRBV5-1,CATGLPLGNTIYF,TGCGCCACGGGCCTTCCGCTGGGAAACACCATATATTTT
few,TRBD1,TRBJ2-1,TRBV28,CASSSWTGEGEQFF,TGTGCCAGCAGTTCGTGGACAGGGGAGGGTGAGCAGTTCTTC
.,.,TRBJ2-7,TRBV3-1/TRBV3-2,CASSHTPGASAHYEQYF,TGTGCCAGCAGCCATACCCCGGGGGCTAGCGCCCACTACGAGCAGTACTTC
.,.,TRBJ1-1,TRBV10-3,CAISDRGNTEAFF,TGTGCCATCAGTGACAGGGGGAACACTGAAGCTTTCTTT
.,TRBD2,TRBJ2-1,TRBV24-1,CATSDPLAGATNEQFF,TGTGCCACCAGTGACCCTCTAGCGGGGGCAACCAATGAGCAGTTCTTC
.,TRBD1,TRBJ1-1,TRBV5-1,CASSQRQGLDTEAFF,TGCGCCAGCAGCCAGAGACAGGGATTGGACACTGAAGCTTTCTTT
.,TRBD1,TRBJ2-5,TRBV19,CASSSRPGTGTRETQYF,TGTGCCAGTAGTTCCCGACCCGGGACAGGGACGAGAGAGACCCAGTACTTC
.,.,TRBJ2-1,TRBV5-4,CASTSQRGNTYNEQFF,TGTGCCAGCACCTCGCAAAGGGGGAACACCTACAATGAGCAGTTCTTC
.,TRBD1,TRBJ2-5,TRBV28,CASAGQGKETQYF,TGTGCCAGCGCGGGACAGGGCAAAGAGACCCAGTACTTC
.,TRBD2,TRBJ2-7,TRBV18,CASSPTVAGGGYEQYF,TGTGCCAGCTCACCTACTGTAGCGGGGGGAGGTTACGAGCAGTACTTC
.,TRBD1,TRBJ1-5,TRBV4-2,CASSQGQGFQPQHF,TGTGCCAGCAGCCAAGGACAGGGCTTTCAGCCCCAGCATTTT
once,TRBD1,TRBJ1-6,TRBV5-8,CASSFGQAYNSPLHF,TGTGCCAGCAGCTTCGGACAGGCCTATAATTCACCCCTCCACTTT
once,.,TRBJ2-1,TRBV7-2,CASSLRPADEQFF,TGTGCCAGCAGCTTACGACCCGCGGATGAGCAGTTCTTC
.,.,TRBJ1-3,TRBV30,CAWSVRGGSGNTIYF,TGTGCCTGGAGTGTGAGAGGGGGTAGTGGAAACACCATATATTTT
.,.,TRBJ1-5,TRBV6-4,CASKVLMSGNQPQHF,TGTGCCAGCAAGGTTCTAATGAGCGGCAATCAGCCCCAGCATTTT
.,.,TRBJ1-2,TRBV7-9,CASSVDVPGVYTF,TGTGCCAGCAGCGTAGACGTGCCGGGGGTCTACACCTTC
.,.,TRBJ2-2,TRBV7-7,CASSAAPGTQAGELFF,TGTGCTAGCAGCGCGGCCCCCGGGACACAGGCCGGGGAGCTGTTTTTT
once,.,TRBJ2-7,TRBV18,CASSPGGSSYEQYF,TGTGCCAGCTCACCAGGGGGAAGCTCCTACGAGCAGTACTTC
.,.,TRBJ2-7,TRBV6-1,CASSEQRTSYEQYF,TGTGCCAGCAGTGAGCAGAGAACCTCCTACGAGCAGTACTTC
once,.,TRBJ2-1,TRBV2,CASSEPGDNEQFF,TGTGCCAGCAGTGAACCGGGGGACAATGAGCAGTTCTTC
once,TRBD1,TRBJ1-5,TRBV19,CASSIDTGGWPQHF,TGTGCCAGTAGTATAGACACAGGGGGATGGCCCCAGCATTTT
.,TRBD1,TRBJ1-4,TRBV5-6,CASSSWDREEKLFF,TGTGCCAGCAGCTCTTGGGACAGGGAAGAAAAACTGTTTTTT
.,.,TRBJ1-2,TRBV7-9,CASSPRVRGDYGYTF,TGTGCCAGCAGCCCTCGAGTGAGGGGCGACTATGGCTACACCTTC
.,TRBD1,TRBJ1-2,TRBV9,CASSLSRDRGSHGYTF,TGTGCCAGCAGCCTTTCCCGGGACAGGGGGAGCCATGGCTACACCTTC
.,.,TRBJ1-5,TRBV7-2,CASSLRHLDQPQHF,TGTGCCAGCAGCTTGCGGCACTTAGATCAGCCCCAGCATTTT
.,.,TRBJ1-5,TRBV30,CAWSVEGTQPQHF,TGTGCCTGGAGTGTAGAGGGGACTCAGCCCCAGCATTTT
.,.,TRBJ2-1,TRBV19,CASSLTPGYREQFF,TGTGCCAGTAGTTTAACGCCCGGGTATCGTGAGCAGTTCTTC
.,.,TRBJ1-2,TRBV19,CASSPPRENYGYTF,TGTGCCAGTAGTCCCCCCAGGGAAAACTATGGCTACACCTTC
.,.,TRBJ1-4,TRBV5-1,CASSFGRSDGEKLFF,TGCGCCAGCAGCTTTGGCCGATCGGATGGAGAAAAACTGTTTTTT